The 5 T cell receptor beta chains given below trace back to one sample, sequenced in a study of graft-versus-host responses after intestinal transplantation (dated by TCRdb to 2020 to 2022). The library was obtained by the immunoSEQ multiplex PCR assay. This immuneACCESS table, as held by TCRdb, lists in-frame sequences with V and J called but not all clones. Of the missing ones, under half trace to an unresolved V gene in checked studies; the others have no known cause. The sample records about 21,000 clones, approximately 60% of which are singletons. The leading ten clones occupy over 1% of the sample. In the paper's terms, the time point label means: cells obtained before transplantation from donor or recipient. The source was alloreactive CD4+ T cells from a mixed lymphocyte reaction culture, collected before intestinal transplant. The meaning of the sample's cell subset or site label: CFSE-low proliferating T cells sorted from approximately six-day pre-transplant mixed lymphocyte reaction (GvH or HvG direction). These receptors originate from a human patient who received an intestinal transplant.

V usage is TRBV7-2 and J usage is TRBJ2-5; D unclear. Germline V CDR1 and CDR2: SGHTA, FQGNSA. With 1 base removed from V and 1 base from J, the gap between germline ends came to 7 bases. The CDR3 spans 14 residues. The CDR3 coding sequence is TGTGCCAGCAGCTTAGTCTACTCCCAAGAGACCCAGTACTTC. This codes for CASSLVYSQETQYF.

J is TRBJ1-4 and V is TRBV18, with unresolved D. V gave up 5 bases and J gave up 0 bases, with 7 bases separating them. This CDR3 region has 14 residues. Germline V gives CDR1 KGHSH, CDR2 LQKENI. This CDR3 reads CASSSFATNEKLFF. In DNA form, the CDR3 reads TGTGCCAGCTCATCTTTTGCAACTAATGAAAAACTGTTTTTT.

The chain employs TRBV5-4 and TRBJ2-2, with 8 bases aligning to TRBD1. The CDR3 is 15 amino acids. V shed 4 bases and J 2 bases; nucleotides not matched to a gene: 4. CDR1 is SGHNT, CDR2 YYREEE, per germline (reference sequence). CDR3 amino acids: CASSVDRGNTGELFF. The DNA of the CDR3 is TGTGCCAGCAGCGTAGACAGGGGTAACACCGGGGAGCTGTTTTTT. The full variable domain, in which reference TRBV5-4 and TRBJ2-2 provide the parts outside the CDR3, is ETGVTQSPTHLIKTRGQQVTLRCSSQSGHNTVSWYQQALGQGPQFIFQYYREEENGRGNFPPRFSGLQFPNYSSELNVNALELDDSALYLCASSVDRGNTGELFFGEGSRLTVL.

The V call is TRBV5-1, the J call TRBJ2-1; D unclear. CDR1 SGHRS and CDR2 YFSETQ come from the germline V gene. CDR3 length: 14 residues. V lost 4 bases, J lost 0 bases, and 8 bases lay in between. The CDR3 sequence: CASSGPSSYNEQFF. CDR3 nucleotides: TGCGCCAGCAGCGGCCCTAGCTCCTACAATGAGCAGTTCTTC.

This clone was seen a handful of times. The gene calls are TRBV30 and TRBJ1-5, with D perhaps TRBD1 (5 bases). This CDR3 spans 13 amino acids. The germline V and J ends were trimmed by 0 bases and 2 bases, with 5 bases remaining between them. Germline V CDR1 and CDR2: GTSNPN, SVGIG (reference sequence). This CDR3 reads CAWSVQGNQPQHF. CDR3 in DNA: TGTGCCTGGAGTGTACAGGGCAATCAGCCCCAGCATTTT.